This T cell receptor (beta chain) was sequenced during a study of blood T cell repertoires in COVID-19. Study-level background: Acute-phase and convalescent COVID-19 samples originated in the United States, Italy and Spain. From T cells, B-cell-depleted T cells, or PBMCs came the material, which was cDNA or gDNA.

In the authors' workflow: Quantification of nucleated cells was approximated via reference gene primer amplification. Data came from immunoSEQ multiplex PCR; TCRdb stores just in-frame clones and leaves some out. D and trimming were read from the DNA, whereas the V and J calls and clone size are those reported in that table. The data contain under 75,000 clones, around 77% of them singletons. Enrollment of patients from Seattle took place during active infection, with longitudinal follow-up. This CDR3 is 14 amino acids long. The V end was cut by 0 bases, the J end by 1 base, with 7 bases between. Germline V gives CDR1 SGHRS, CDR2 YFSETQ.

The TCR comes from a woman in her 70s with COVID-19, enrolled during active disease. The rearrangement uses TRBV5-1 and TRBJ1-1; no clear D. Material: peripheral blood. This chain's CDR3 is CASSLDYRNTEAFF. CDR3 DNA sequence: TGCGCCAGCAGCTTGGATTACAGGAACACTGAAGCTTTCTTT.